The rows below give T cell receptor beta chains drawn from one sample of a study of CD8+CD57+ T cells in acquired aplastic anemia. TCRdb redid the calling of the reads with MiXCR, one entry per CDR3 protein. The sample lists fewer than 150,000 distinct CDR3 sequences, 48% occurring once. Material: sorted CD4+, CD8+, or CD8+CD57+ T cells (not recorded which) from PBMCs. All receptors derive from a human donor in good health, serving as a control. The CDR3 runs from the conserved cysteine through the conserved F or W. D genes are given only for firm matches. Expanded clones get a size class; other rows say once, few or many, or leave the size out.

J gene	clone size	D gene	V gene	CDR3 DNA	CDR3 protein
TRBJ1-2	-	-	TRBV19	TGTGCCAGTAGTAGGGACGGAGCCGACTATGGCTACACCTTC	CASSRDGADYGYTF
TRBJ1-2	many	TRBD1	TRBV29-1	TGCAGCGCCGTAGGACAGGGGCACTATGGCTACACCTTC	CSAVGQGHYGYTF
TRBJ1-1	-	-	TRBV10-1	TGCGCCAGCAGTGCCAGCATGAACACTGAAGCTTTCTTT	CASSASMNTEAFF
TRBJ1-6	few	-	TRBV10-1	TGCGCCAGCAGCGAAAGGGAGAACAATTCACCCCTCCACTTT	CASSERENNSPLHF
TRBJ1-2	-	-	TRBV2	TGTGCCAGCAGTCCTCGGGGTAGCTATGGCTACACCTTC	CASSPRGSYGYTF
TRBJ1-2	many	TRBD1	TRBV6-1	TGTGCCAGCAGTCCGAGGATGACAGGGCACTATGGCTACACCTTC	CASSPRMTGHYGYTF
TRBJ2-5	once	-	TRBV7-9	TGTGCCAGCAATCCGGAAGCCCCGGAGACCCAGTACTTC	CASNPEAPETQYF
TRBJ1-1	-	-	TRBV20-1	TGCAGTGCTAGTGACCCGAGCACTGAAGCTTTCTTT	CSASDPSTEAFF
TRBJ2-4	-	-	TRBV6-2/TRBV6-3	TGTGCCAGCAGTTCCCACGCTAGCCCGACGGGCAAAAACATTCAGTACTTC	CASSSHASPTGKNIQYF
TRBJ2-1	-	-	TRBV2	TGTGCCGGCAGCCTGGGACTCCGAGGGAATGAGCAGTTCTTC	CAGSLGLRGNEQFF
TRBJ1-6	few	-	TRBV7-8	TGTGCCAGCAGCTTAACAGACCGTTCCTATAATTCACCCCTCCACTTT	CASSLTDRSYNSPLHF
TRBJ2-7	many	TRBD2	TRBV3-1	TGTGCCAGCAGCCTCCGGATGACTAGCGGGGGGTCACCCTACGAGCAGTACTTC	CASSLRMTSGGSPYEQYF
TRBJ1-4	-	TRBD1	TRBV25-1	TGTGCCAGCAGTGTTTCAGGGGGCTTTGAAAAACTGTTTTTT	CASSVSGGFEKLFF
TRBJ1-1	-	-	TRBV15	TGTGCCACCAGCAGAGAGGGTAACACTGAAGCTTTCTTT	CATSREGNTEAFF
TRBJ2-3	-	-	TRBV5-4	TGTGCCAGCAGCTTGGCGGGGGGCAGGGATACGCAGTATTTT	CASSLAGGRDTQYF
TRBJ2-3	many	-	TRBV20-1	TGCAGTGCTGGCACCGGGCCATTGCTGGATACGCAGTATTTT	CSAGTGPLLDTQYF
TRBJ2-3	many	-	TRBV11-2	TGTGCCAGCAGCTTAAGGACAGAAAGAGGAGATACGCAGTATTTT	CASSLRTERGDTQYF
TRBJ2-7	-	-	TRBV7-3	TGTGCCAGCAGCGTGGACATTTCCTACGAGCAGTACTTC	CASSVDISYEQYF
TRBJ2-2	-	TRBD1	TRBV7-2	TGTGCCAGCAGCCCACAGGGGGCGGTCGGGGAGCTGTTTTTT	CASSPQGAVGELFF
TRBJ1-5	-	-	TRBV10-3	TGTGCCAGCAGTCCGTCTCATCAGCCCCAGCATTTT	CASSPSHQPQHF
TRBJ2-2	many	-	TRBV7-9	TGTGCCAGCAGCAGGGCGAGGCCGAACACCGGGGAGCTGTTTTTT	CASSRARPNTGELFF
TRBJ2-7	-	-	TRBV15	TGTGCCACCAGCAGAGGGCGGGGCGAATCCTACGAGCAGTACTTC	CATSRGRGESYEQYF
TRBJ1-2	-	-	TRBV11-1	TGTGCCAGCAGCCGACGGGTGGTGACAGTGGGGGATAACTATGGCTACACCTTC	CASSRRVVTVGDNYGYTF
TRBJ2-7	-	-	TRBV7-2	TGTGCCAGCAGCTTAACCAACTACGAGCAGTACTTC	CASSLTNYEQYF
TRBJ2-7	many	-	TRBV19	TGTGCCAGTAGTATTGCTAGCTCCTACGAGCAGTACTTC	CASSIASSYEQYF
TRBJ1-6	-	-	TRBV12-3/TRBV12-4	TGTGCCAGCAGTTTGGGACAAGGGGACTCACCCCTCCGCTTT	CASSLGQGDSPLRF
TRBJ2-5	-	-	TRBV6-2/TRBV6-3	TGTGCCAGCAGTTCCCTTCTGGGGGCCCTGGGGGAGACCCAGTACTTC	CASSSLLGALGETQYF
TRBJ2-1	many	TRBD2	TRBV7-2	TGTGCCAGCAGCTCTCCGGGACTAGCGGGGGGGTACAATGAGCAGTTCTTC	CASSSPGLAGGYNEQFF
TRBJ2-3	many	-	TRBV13	TGTGCCAGCAGCTTATTGCGGGGAAGCACAGATACGCAGTATTTT	CASSLLRGSTDTQYF
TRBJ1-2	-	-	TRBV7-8	TGTGCCAGCAGCTTAGGGGCAGGGAAGGATTTTGGCTACACCTTC	CASSLGAGKDFGYTF
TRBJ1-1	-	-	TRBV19	TGTGCCAGTAGTATCTCCCTAAGTTGGGGCACTGAAGCTTTCTTT	CASSISLSWGTEAFF
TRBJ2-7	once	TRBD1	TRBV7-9	TGTGCCAGCAGCTTAGATGGGGGGACAGGGCACTTC	CASSLDGGTGHF
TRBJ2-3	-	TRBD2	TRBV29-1	TGCAGCGTTGAAGACCCCCGACTAGCGAGCACAGATACGCAGTATTTT	CSVEDPRLASTDTQYF
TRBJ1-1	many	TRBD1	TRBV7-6	TGTGCCAGCAGCCGGGGACAGGGGGTCAAAGCTTTCTTT	CASSRGQGVKAFF
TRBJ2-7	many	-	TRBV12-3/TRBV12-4	TGTGCCAGCAGTTTAAGAGGTGGCGGGACCTCCTACGAGCAGTACTTC	CASSLRGGGTSYEQYF
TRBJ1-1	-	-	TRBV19	TGTGCCAGTAGTCCGGACAGCCCGAGCACTGGAGCTTTCTTT	CASSPDSPSTGAFF
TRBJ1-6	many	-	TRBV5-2	TGTGCCAGCAACCTACTAGGGGTAACGGGGGAACTCCGCTATAATTCACCCCTCCACTTT	CASNLLGVTGELRYNSPLHF
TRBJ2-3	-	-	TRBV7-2	TGTGCCAGCACCCAGGGGGATACGCAGTATTTT	CASTQGDTQYF
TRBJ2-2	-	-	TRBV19	TGTGCCAGTAGTAGTTGGGGGAGTTCCACTCCGAACACCGGGGAGCTGTTTTTT	CASSSWGSSTPNTGELFF